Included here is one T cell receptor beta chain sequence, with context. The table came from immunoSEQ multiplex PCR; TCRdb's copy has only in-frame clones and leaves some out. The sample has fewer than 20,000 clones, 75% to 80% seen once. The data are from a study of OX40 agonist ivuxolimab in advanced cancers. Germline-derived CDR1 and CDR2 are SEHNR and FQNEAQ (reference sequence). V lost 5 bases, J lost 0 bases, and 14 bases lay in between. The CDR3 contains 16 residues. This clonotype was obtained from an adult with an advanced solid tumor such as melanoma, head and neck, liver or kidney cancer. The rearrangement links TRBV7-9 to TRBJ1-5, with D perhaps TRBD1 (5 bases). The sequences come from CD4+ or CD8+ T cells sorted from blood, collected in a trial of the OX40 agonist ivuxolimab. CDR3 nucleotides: TGTGCCAGCAGCCAAGAACAGGCAGCTAGCAATCAGCCCCAGCATTTT. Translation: CASSQEQAASNQPQHF.